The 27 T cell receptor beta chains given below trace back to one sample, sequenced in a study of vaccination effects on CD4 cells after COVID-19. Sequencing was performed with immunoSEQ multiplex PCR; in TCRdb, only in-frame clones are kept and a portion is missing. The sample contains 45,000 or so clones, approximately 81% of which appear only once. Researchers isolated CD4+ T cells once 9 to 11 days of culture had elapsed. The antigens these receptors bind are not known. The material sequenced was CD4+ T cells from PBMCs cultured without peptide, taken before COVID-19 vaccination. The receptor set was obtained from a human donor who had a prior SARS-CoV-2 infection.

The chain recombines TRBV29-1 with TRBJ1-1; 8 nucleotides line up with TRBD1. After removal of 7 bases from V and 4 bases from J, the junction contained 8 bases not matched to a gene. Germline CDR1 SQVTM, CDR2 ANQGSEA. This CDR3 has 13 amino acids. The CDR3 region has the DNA TGCAGCGGCCGCAGGGGGCGCGGCACTGAAGCTTTCTTT. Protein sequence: CSGRRGRGTEAFF.

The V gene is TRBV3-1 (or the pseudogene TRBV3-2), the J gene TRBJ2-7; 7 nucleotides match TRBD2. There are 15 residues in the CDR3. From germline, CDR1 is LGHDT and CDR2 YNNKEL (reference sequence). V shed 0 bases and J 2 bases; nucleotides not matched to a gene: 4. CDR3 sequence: CASSQDNSGAYEQYF. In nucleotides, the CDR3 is TGTGCCAGCAGCCAAGATAACAGCGGGGCCTACGAGCAGTACTTC.

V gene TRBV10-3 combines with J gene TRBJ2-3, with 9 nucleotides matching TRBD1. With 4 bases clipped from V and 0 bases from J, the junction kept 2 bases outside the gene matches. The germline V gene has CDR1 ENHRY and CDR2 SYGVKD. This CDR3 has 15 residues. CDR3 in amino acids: CAISVDRGSTDTQYF. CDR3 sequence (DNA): TGTGCCATCAGTGTTGACAGGGGGAGCACAGATACGCAGTATTTT.

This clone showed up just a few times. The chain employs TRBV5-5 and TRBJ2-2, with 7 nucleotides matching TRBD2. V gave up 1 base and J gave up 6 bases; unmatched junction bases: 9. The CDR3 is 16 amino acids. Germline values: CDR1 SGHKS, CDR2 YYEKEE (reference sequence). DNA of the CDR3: TGTGCCAGCAGCTTGTTTGCGGGAGCATTGGCCGGGGAGCTGTTTTTT. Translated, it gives CASSLFAGALAGELFF.

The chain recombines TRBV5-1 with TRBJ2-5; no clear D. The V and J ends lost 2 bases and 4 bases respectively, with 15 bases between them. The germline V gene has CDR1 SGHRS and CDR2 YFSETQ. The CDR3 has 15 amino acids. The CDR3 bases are TGCGCCAGCAGCTTAAGGTCGGCCAAGCTAGAGACCCAGTACTTC. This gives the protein CASSLRSAKLETQYF.

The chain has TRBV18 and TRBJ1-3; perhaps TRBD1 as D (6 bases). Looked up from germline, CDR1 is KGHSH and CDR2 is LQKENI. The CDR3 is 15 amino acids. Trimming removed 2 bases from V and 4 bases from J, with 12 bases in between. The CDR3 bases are TGTGCCAGCTCACCAACAGGGTTGTCCGGAAACACCATATATTTT. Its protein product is CASSPTGLSGNTIYF.

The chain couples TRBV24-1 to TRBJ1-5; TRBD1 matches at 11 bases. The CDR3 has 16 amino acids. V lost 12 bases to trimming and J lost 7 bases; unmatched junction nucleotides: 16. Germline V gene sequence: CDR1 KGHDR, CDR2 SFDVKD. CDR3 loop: CAVILGDRGVGQPQHF. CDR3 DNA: TGTGCCGTAATATTAGGGGACAGGGGGGTAGGGCAGCCCCAGCATTTT.

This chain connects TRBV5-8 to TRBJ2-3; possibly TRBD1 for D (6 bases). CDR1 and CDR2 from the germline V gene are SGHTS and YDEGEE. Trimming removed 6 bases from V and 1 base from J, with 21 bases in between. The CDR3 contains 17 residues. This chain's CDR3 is CASINRQRGWGTDTQYF. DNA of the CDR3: TGTGCCAGCATCAATCGGCAGAGGGGGTGGGGCACAGATACGCAGTATTTT.

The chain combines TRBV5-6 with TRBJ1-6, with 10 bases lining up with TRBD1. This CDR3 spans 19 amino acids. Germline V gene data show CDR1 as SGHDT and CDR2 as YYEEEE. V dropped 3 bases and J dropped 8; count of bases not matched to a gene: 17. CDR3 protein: CASSSQLIPGQGRYSPLHF. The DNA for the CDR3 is TGTGCCAGCAGCTCTCAGCTGATACCGGGACAGGGGCGTTATTCACCCCTCCACTTT.

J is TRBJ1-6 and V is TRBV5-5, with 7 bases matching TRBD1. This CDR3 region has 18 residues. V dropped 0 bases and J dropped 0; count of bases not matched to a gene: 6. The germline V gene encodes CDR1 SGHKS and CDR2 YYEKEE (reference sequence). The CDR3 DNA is TGTGCCAGCAGCTTGGTGGACAGGACGAGCTCCTATAATTCACCCCTCCACTTT. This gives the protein CASSLVDRTSSYNSPLHF.

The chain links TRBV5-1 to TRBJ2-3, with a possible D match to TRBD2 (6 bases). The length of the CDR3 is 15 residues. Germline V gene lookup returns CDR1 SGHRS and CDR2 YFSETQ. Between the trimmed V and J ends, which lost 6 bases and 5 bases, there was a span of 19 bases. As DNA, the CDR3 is TGCGCCAGCACCCAGGAGGGGTATCGGGGAGATACGCAGTATTTT. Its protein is CASTQEGYRGDTQYF. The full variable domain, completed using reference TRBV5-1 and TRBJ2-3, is KAGVTQTPRYLIKTRGQQVTLSCSPISGHRSVSWYQQTPGQGLQFLFEYFSETQRNKGNFPGRFSGRQFSNSRSEMNVSTLELGDSALYLCASTQEGYRGDTQYFGPGTRLTVL.

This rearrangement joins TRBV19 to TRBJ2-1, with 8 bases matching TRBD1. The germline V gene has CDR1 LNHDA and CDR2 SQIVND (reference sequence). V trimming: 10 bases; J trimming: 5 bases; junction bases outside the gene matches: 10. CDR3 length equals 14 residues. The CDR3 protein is CATRNRDRNNEQFF. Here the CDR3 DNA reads TGTGCCACTAGGAACCGGGACAGGAACAATGAGCAGTTCTTC.

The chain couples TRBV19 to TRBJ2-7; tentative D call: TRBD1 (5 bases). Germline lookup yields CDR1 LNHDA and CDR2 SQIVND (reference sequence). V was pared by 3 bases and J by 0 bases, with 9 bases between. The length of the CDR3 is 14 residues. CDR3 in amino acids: CASSMGQNSYEQYF. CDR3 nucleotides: TGTGCCAGTAGTATGGGGCAGAACTCCTACGAGCAGTACTTC.

The CDR3 nucleotides read TGTGCCAGTAGTATCGGGGGCACAGATCAGCCCCAGCATTTT. Encoded protein: CASSIGGTDQPQHF. The rearrangement links TRBV19 to TRBJ1-5; maybe TRBD1 (6 bases). Trimming left V 3 bases short and J 5 bases short, with 11 bases between. CDR1 and CDR2 from the germline V gene are LNHDA and SQIVND (reference sequence). CDR3 length: 14 residues.

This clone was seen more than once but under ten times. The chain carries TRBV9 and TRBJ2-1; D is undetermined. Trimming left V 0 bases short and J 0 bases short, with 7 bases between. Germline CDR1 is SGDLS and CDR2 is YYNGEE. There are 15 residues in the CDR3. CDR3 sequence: CASSVASRSYNEQFF. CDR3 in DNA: TGTGCCAGCAGCGTAGCCAGTCGCTCCTACAATGAGCAGTTCTTC.

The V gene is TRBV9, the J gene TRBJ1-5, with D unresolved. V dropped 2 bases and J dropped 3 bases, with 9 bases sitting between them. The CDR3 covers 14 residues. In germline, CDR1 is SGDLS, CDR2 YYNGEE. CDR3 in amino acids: CASSVSPVNQPQHF. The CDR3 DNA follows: TGTGCCAGCAGCGTTTCCCCCGTCAATCAGCCCCAGCATTTT.

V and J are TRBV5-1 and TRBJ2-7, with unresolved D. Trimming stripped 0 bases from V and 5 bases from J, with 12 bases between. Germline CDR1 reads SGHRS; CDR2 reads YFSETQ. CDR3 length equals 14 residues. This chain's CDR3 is CASSLEQTADEQYF. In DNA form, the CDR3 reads TGCGCCAGCAGCTTGGAACAGACCGCGGACGAGCAGTACTTC.

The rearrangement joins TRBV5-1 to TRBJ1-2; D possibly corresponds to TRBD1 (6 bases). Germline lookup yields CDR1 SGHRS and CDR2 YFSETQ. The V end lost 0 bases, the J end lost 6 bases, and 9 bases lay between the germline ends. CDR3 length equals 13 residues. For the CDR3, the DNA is TGCGCCAGCAGCTTGGGGGGGGCCGATGGCTACACCTTC. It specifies CASSLGGADGYTF.

The CDR3 region is CASSYGGYNYGYTF. As DNA, the CDR3 is TGTGCCAGCAGTTATGGAGGGTATAACTATGGCTACACCTTC. This chain joins TRBV6-6 and TRBJ1-2; D uncertain. Germline lookup yields CDR1 MNHNY and CDR2 SVGAGI (reference sequence). The CDR3 is 14 residues long. Trimming left V 3 bases short and J 1 base short, with 9 bases between.

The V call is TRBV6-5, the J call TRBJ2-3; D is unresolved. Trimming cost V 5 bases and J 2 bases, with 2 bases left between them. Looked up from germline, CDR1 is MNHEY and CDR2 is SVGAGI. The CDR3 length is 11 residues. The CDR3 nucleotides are TGTGCCAGCAGTAACACAGATACGCAGTATTTT. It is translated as CASSNTDTQYF.

CDR3 amino acids: CASSQEGQGRNYGYTF. The CDR3 bases are TGTGCCAGCAGCCAAGAGGGACAGGGTCGTAACTATGGCTACACCTTC. The chain employs TRBV4-2 and TRBJ1-2; 9 nucleotides align to TRBD1. In germline, CDR1 is LGHNA, CDR2 YNFKEQ. CDR3 length: 16 amino acids. The V gene end was trimmed by 0 bases and the J gene end by 1 base; junction bases not matched to a gene: 3.

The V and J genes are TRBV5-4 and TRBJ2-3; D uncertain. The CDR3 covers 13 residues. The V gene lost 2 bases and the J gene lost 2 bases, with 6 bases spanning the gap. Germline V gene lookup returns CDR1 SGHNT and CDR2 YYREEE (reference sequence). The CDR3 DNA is TGTGCCAGCAGCTTTAGGGCCACAGATACGCAGTATTTT. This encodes CASSFRATDTQYF.

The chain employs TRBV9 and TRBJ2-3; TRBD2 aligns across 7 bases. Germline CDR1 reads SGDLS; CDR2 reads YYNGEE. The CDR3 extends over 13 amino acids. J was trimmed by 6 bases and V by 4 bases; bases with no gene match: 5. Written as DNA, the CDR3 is TGTGCCAGCAGCACGTGGGGGGGTGATACGCAGTATTTT. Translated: CASSTWGGDTQYF.

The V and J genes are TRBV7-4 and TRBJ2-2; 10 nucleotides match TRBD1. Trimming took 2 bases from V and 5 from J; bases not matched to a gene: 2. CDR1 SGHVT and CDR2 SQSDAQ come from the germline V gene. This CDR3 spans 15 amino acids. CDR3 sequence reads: CASSLRDRGTGELFF. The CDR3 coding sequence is TGTGCCAGCAGCTTACGGGACAGGGGAACCGGGGAGCTGTTTTTT.

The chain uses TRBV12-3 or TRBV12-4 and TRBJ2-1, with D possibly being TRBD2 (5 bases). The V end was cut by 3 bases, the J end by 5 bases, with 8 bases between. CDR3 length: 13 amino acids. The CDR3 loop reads CASSLGENNEQFF. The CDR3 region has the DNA TGTGCCAGCAGTTTGGGAGAAAACAATGAGCAGTTCTTC.

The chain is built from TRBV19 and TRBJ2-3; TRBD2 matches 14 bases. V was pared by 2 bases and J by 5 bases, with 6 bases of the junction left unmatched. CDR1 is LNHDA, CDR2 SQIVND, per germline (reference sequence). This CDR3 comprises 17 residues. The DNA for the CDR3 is TGTGCCAGTAGTATAAAAGGGACTAGCGGGAGTGTAGATACGCAGTATTTT. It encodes CASSIKGTSGSVDTQYF. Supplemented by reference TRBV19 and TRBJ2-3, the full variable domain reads DGGITQSPKYLFRKEGQNVTLSCEQNLNHDAMYWYRQDPGQGLRLIYYSQIVNDFQKGDIAEGYSVSREKKESFPLTVTSAQKNPTAFYLCASSIKGTSGSVDTQYFGPGTRLTVL.

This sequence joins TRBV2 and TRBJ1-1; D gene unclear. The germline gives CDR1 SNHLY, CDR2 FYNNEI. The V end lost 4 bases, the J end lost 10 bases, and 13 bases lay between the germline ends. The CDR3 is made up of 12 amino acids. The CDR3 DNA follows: TGTGCCAGCAGTGTTATAGGCCGGGGAGCTTTCTTT. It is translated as CASSVIGRGAFF.